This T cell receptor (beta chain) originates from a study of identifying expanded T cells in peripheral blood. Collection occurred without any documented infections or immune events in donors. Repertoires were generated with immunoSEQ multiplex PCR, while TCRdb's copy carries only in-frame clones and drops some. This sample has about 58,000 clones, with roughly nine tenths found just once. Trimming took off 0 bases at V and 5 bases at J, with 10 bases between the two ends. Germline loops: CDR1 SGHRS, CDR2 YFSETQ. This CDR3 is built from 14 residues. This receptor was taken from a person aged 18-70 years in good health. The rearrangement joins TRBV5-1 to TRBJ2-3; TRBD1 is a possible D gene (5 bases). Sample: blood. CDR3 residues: CASSLDLGEDTQYF. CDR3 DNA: TGCGCCAGCAGCTTGGATCTAGGGGAAGATACGCAGTATTTT.